This T cell receptor beta chain derives from a study of T cells in Graves' hyperthyroidism and ophthalmopathy. About the study: Peripheral blood collection took place at initial diagnosis, before any treatment.

V was pared by 2 bases and J by 4 bases, with 18 bases between. CDR3 length: 17 amino acids. Germline loops: CDR1 SGHRS, CDR2 YFSETQ. Among ophthalmopathy patients, the Clinical Activity Score reached at least 3, the NOSPECS grade reached at least 4, and duration remained under 3 months. Of note for this clonotype: Its antigen is still unknown. Being one base from a much bigger clone, this may be a read error.

Study conclusions and caveats: Researchers found most expanded thyroid clonotypes above 0.001 in blood as well.

Amplified TCR beta CDR3 regions derived from RNA transcripts. The primer set for the first-round RT-PCR of the TCR CDR3 was HTBI. One entry per CDR3 protein, called by TCRdb with MiXCR from the multiplex PCR reads. Among approximately 380,000 distinct CDR3 sequences listed, around an eighth were seen once. Sequencing input: blood. The receptor comes from a man aged 45-60 years with Graves' ophthalmopathy. V is TRBV5-1 and J is TRBJ2-2; no definite D call. CDR3 nucleotide sequence: TGCGCCAGCAGCTTCTTAGGGCAGTTCGCGAGCACCGGGGAGCTGTTTTTT. Amino acid sequence: CASSFLGQFASTGELFF.